The 17 T cell receptor beta chains reported below all come from one sample, sequenced in a study of radiotherapy plus CTLA-4 blockade in lung cancer. Here immunoSEQ multiplex PCR was the method, and the copy in TCRdb shows in-frame clones only, minus some. The sample consists of under 40,000 clones, 60% to 75% of them appearing once. Here the sequenced sample was peripheral blood, taken from a patient treated with radiotherapy plus ipilimumab. The receptors here all came from a human donor with non-small cell lung cancer who had stable disease on radiotherapy plus ipilimumab.

This rearrangement joins TRBV5-8 to TRBJ2-7; the D gene is possibly TRBD2 (7 bases). There are 14 residues in the CDR3. The germline CDR1 and CDR2 sequences are SGHTS and YDEGEE. Trimming removed 4 bases at V and 6 bases at J, with 17 bases between. CDR3 region: CASSGRGTRREQYF. CDR3 DNA sequence: TGTGCCAGCAGCGGGAGGGGGACCCGCCGCGAGCAGTACTTC.

The chain recombines TRBV19 with TRBJ2-1; TRBD1 matches at 7 bases. This CDR3 is 13 amino acids long. Germline assignment: CDR1 LNHDA and CDR2 SQIVND (reference sequence). V shed 7 bases, J shed 8 bases, and the junction held 8 bases outside the gene matches. The DNA of the CDR3 is TGTGCCAGTACAGACAGGGTTCGACATGAGCAGTTCTTC. As protein: CASTDRVRHEQFF.

The rearrangement links TRBV18 to TRBJ2-1; 8 bases align to TRBD2. Losses at the gene ends were 1 base for V and 6 bases for J; bases not matched to a gene: 5. Germline-derived CDR1 and CDR2 are KGHSH and LQKENI. The CDR3 sequence is 15 residues long. DNA for the CDR3: TGTGCCAGCTCACCACTAGCGGGGCCCCGCAATGAGCAGTTCTTC. Amino acids: CASSPLAGPRNEQFF.

The table lists this clone with a count of one. This chain's CDR3 is CATSQGRNPEKLFF. CDR3 in DNA: TGTGCCACCAGCCAGGGACGCAACCCTGAAAAACTGTTTTTT. The chain is built from TRBV15 and TRBJ1-4, with D tentatively TRBD1 (5 bases). Trimming cost V 5 bases and J 7 bases, with 14 bases left between them. This CDR3 region has 14 residues. In germline, CDR1 is LNHNV, CDR2 YYDKDF (reference sequence).

This clone is judged medium-sized. The chain uses TRBV19 and TRBJ2-7; possibly TRBD1 or TRBD2 for D (5 bases each). With 2 bases removed from V and 2 bases from J, the gap between germline ends came to 10 bases. The CDR3 has 14 amino acids. Germline assignment: CDR1 LNHDA and CDR2 SQIVND (reference sequence). CDR3 nucleotide sequence: TGTGCCAGTAGTATATGGGACGGGACCTACGAGCAGTACTTC. Translated: CASSIWDGTYEQYF.

The chain has TRBV29-1 and TRBJ1-4; D unresolved. Per the germline V gene, CDR1 is SQVTM and CDR2 is ANQGSEA. CDR3 length equals 12 residues. V was trimmed by 5 bases and J by 7 bases, leaving 11 bases between them. CDR3 region: CSVRLMGEKLFF. The CDR3 nucleotides read TGCAGCGTTCGCCTAATGGGTGAAAAACTGTTTTTT.

The chain joins TRBV7-9 to TRBJ2-7; D is unclear. The V gene lost 0 bases and the J gene lost 0 bases, with 9 bases spanning the gap. This CDR3 spans 15 amino acids. Germline V gene sequence: CDR1 SEHNR, CDR2 FQNEAQ (reference sequence). Here the CDR3 DNA reads TGTGCCAGCAGCTTAGCAGGAACGGGCTCCTACGAGCAGTACTTC. Translated, it gives CASSLAGTGSYEQYF. Complete variable domain (other parts from reference TRBV7-9 and TRBJ2-7): DTGVSQNPRHKITKRGQNVTFRCDPISEHNRLYWYRQTLGQGPEFLTYFQNEAQLEKSRLLSDRFSAERPKGSFSTLEIQRTEQGDSAMYLCASSLAGTGSYEQYFGPGTRLTVT.

The chain uses TRBV2 and TRBJ2-7, with TRBD2 matching over 7 bases. The germline CDR1 and CDR2 sequences are SNHLY and FYNNEI. J gave up 4 bases and V 8 bases, and 2 bases lay outside the gene matches. There are 11 residues in the CDR3. Written as DNA, the CDR3 is TGTGCCAGCGGGGGGGGTTACGAGCAGTACTTC. It translates to CASGGGYEQYF.

The J gene is TRBJ1-1, the V gene TRBV11-3, with no clear D. The CDR3 has 12 residues. V lost 5 bases and J lost 6, with 10 bases in between. Germline values: CDR1 SGHNT, CDR2 YENEEA. CDR3 sequence: CASSRRGAEAFF. DNA of the CDR3: TGTGCCAGCAGCCGTCGTGGGGCTGAAGCTTTCTTT.

The chain has TRBV11-2 and TRBJ1-1; 11 positions agree with TRBD1. Trimming took 1 base from V and 4 from J; bases not matched to a gene: 11. Germline-derived CDR1 and CDR2 are SGHAT and FQNNGV. The CDR3 extends over 18 amino acids. The CDR3 DNA reads TGTGCCAGCAGCTTAGCTGTCAGGACAGGGGGCTGGGGCACTGAAGCTTTCTTT. This sequence encodes CASSLAVRTGGWGTEAFF.

The chain is built from TRBV27 and TRBJ2-7, with 13 bases matching TRBD2. The CDR3 spans 15 residues. Germline V gives CDR1 MNHEY, CDR2 SMNVEV (reference sequence). The V segment lost 2 bases and the J segment 2 bases; nucleotides outside the gene matches: 0. The CDR3 here is CASSLGTSGAYEQYF. The CDR3 coding sequence is TGTGCCAGCAGTTTAGGGACTAGCGGGGCCTACGAGCAGTACTTC.

The V and J genes are TRBV28 and TRBJ2-7; possible D gene TRBD1, 6 bases. From germline, CDR1 is MDHEN and CDR2 SYDVKM. The V and J ends lost 2 bases and 2 bases respectively, with 10 bases between them. The CDR3 has 14 amino acids. The CDR3 protein is CASSLGRGTYEQYF. CDR3 nucleotides: TGTGCCAGCAGTTTAGGCAGGGGTACCTACGAGCAGTACTTC.

CDR3 sequence reads: CASSSQENYGYTF. For the CDR3, the DNA is TGTGCCAGTAGTTCACAGGAAAACTATGGCTACACCTTC. The chain joins TRBV19 to TRBJ1-2; D may be TRBD1 (5 bases). Germline-derived CDR1 and CDR2 are LNHDA and SQIVND (reference sequence). V lost 5 bases and J lost 2, with 9 bases in between. The CDR3 has 13 amino acids.

V gene TRBV6-1 combines with J gene TRBJ2-7; D uncertain. The germline V gene encodes CDR1 MNHNS and CDR2 SASEGT. The CDR3 spans 10 residues. The V end lost 5 bases, the J end lost 3 bases, and 2 bases lay between the germline ends. CDR3 sequence: CASSNYEQYF. CDR3 coding DNA: TGTGCCAGCAGTAACTACGAGCAGTACTTC.

V is TRBV5-4 and J is TRBJ2-7; tentative D call: TRBD1 (6 bases). This CDR3 spans 13 amino acids. CDR1 is SGHNT, CDR2 YYREEE, per germline (reference sequence). Trimming took off 4 bases at V and 3 bases at J, with 11 bases between the two ends. CDR3 residues: CASSRDTYYEQYF. CDR3 coding DNA: TGTGCCAGCAGCCGGGACACCTACTACGAGCAGTACTTC.

This clone was counted once. The V and J genes are TRBV28 and TRBJ2-7; possible D gene TRBD1, 6 bases. There are 16 residues in the CDR3. CDR1 is MDHEN and CDR2 is SYDVKM in the germline V gene. V was clipped by 3 bases and J by 1 base, with 16 bases between them. The CDR3 region has the DNA TGTGCCAGCAGTTTCCGGCCGGACAGTACATCCTACGAGCAGTACTTC. This encodes CASSFRPDSTSYEQYF.

In this sample, this clone turned up once. V usage is TRBV28 and J usage is TRBJ2-4, with 8 bases matching TRBD1. This CDR3 contains 15 residues. The germline CDR1 and CDR2 sequences are MDHEN and SYDVKM. The V gene end was trimmed by 5 bases and the J gene end by 5 bases; junction bases not matched to a gene: 8. Here the CDR3 DNA reads TGTGCCAGCAGTACACAGGGGGACCGGCAAAACATTCAGTACTTC. As protein: CASSTQGDRQNIQYF.